This TCR beta chain was captured in a study of cytomegalovirus exposure and HLA in healthy donors. Study background: Researchers previously reported finding some 110 million unique TCR beta sequences from about 170 million T cells. Regarding the study as a whole: In a later analysis, about 17,000 TCR beta sequences were associated with HLA alleles at 0.05 false discovery rate. Segments of the TCR beta V type were, in most cases, productive about 90% or about 30% of the time in an earlier analysis. Three CMV-associated chains proved CMV antigen-specific in vitro.

PCR primers comprised 60 Vbeta and 13 Jbeta primers. The repertoire was sequenced with immunoSEQ multiplex PCR; TCRdb's copy has only in-frame clones and lacks some. The sample shows roughly 180,000 clones, around 83% of them seen only once. The trim removed 3 bases at V and 5 bases at J, leaving 0 bases unmatched. Germline assignment: CDR1 LNHDA and CDR2 SQIVND (reference sequence). The CDR3 spans 13 residues. Comment on this clone: Its specificity is unknown.

V gene TRBV19 combines with J gene TRBJ2-5; 10 bases are a match to TRBD1. What was sequenced was PBMCs. The receptor's source is a girl aged 2 to 10 in good health and CMV-seropositive. The DNA of the CDR3 is TGTGCCAGTAGTATGGACAGGGGGGAGACCCAGTACTTC. It yields the protein CASSMDRGETQYF.